The present T cell receptor (beta chain) was sequenced within a study of sequential checkpoint blockade in melanoma. Study overall: Twenty-two patients had matched tumor biopsies before treatment and at week 13 after nivolumab or ipilimumab alone. Broader study findings: Clinical benefit was about 30 times likelier when tumor T-cell fraction and clonality increased.

This sample's treatment: randomized to nivolumab then ipilimumab (arm A) or the reverse (arm B). Profiled with immunoSEQ multiplex PCR; TCRdb holds only in-frame clones, not every one. The sample contains about 4,000 clones, roughly 24% of which appear only once. As regards this clone: No antigen is known for it.

Sample: tumor tissue (inferred from file names), taken from a patient given nivolumab and ipilimumab in sequence. The receptor's source is a human donor with melanoma.

CDR3 loop: CASSDLGTGGTEAFF. The CDR3 DNA sequence: TGTGCCAGCAGTGATCTTGGGACAGGGGGGACTGAAGCTTTCTTT. V is TRBV6-8 and J is TRBJ1-1; 11 bases line up with TRBD1. This CDR3 has 15 amino acids. V trimming: 5 bases; J trimming: 5 bases; junction bases outside the gene matches: 7. Germline V gene data show CDR1 as MNHGY and CDR2 as SAAAGT.